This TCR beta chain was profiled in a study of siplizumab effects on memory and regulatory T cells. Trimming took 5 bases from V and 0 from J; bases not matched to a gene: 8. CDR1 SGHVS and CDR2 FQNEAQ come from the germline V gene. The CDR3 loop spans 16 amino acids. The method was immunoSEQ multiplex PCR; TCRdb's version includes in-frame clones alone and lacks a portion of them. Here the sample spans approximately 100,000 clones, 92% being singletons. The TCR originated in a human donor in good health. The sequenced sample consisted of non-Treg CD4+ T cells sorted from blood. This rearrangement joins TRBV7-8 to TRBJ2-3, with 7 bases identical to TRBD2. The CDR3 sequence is CASSPRTSFSTDTQYF. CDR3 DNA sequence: TGTGCCAGCAGCCCCAGGACTAGTTTCAGCACAGATACGCAGTATTTT.